A single T cell receptor beta chain is shown here with its context. Assay used: immunoSEQ multiplex PCR; TCRdb lists only in-frame clones, some missing. Seen here are millions of clones, around nine tenths observed once, and the top ten hold about 0.13%. The data stem from a study of shared clonotypes between healthy human individuals. Germline CDR1 reads SGDLS; CDR2 reads YYNGEE. The V end was cut by 1 base, the J end by 2 bases, with 6 bases between. The CDR3 runs to 13 residues. The chain uses TRBV9 and TRBJ1-2; no clear D. The sample consisted of naive CD4+ T cells sorted from blood. Regarding subset: CD45RA+ positively selected. This clonotype was sampled from a man between 18 and 35 years old in good health. CDR3 sequence reads: CASSVSPNYGYTF. CDR3 sequence (DNA): TGTGCCAGCAGCGTATCCCCCAACTATGGCTACACCTTC.